A single count supports the clone carrying this T cell receptor beta chain. The sample is drawn from a study of cytomegalovirus exposure and HLA in healthy donors. The V end lost 0 bases, the J end lost 9 bases, and 18 bases lay between the germline ends. This CDR3 region has 16 residues. Germline V gene lookup returns CDR1 LNHNV and CDR2 YYDKDF (reference sequence). The table came from immunoSEQ multiplex PCR; TCRdb's copy has only in-frame clones and leaves some out. The sample includes 55,000 to 75,000 clones, roughly 92% of them seen just once. This receptor was identified in a man aged 18 to 29 in good health and CMV-seropositive. The chain is built from TRBV15 and TRBJ2-1, with TRBD2 as a possible D gene (5 bases). The specimen sequenced was PBMCs. CDR3 amino acids: CATSRDRVSALTEQFF. CDR3 DNA: TGTGCCACCAGCAGAGATCGGGTTAGCGCCCTCACTGAGCAGTTCTTC.